Listed here is a single T cell receptor beta chain. Its specificity is not known. The authors ran a second PCR of roughly 6 to 12 cycles using a sample-barcoded 5' primer and a J-beta primer mix. TCRdb itself ran the 5' RACE reads through MiXCR, one entry per CDR3 protein. The table shows roughly 2 million distinct CDR3 sequences, with roughly 49% occurring only once. This specimen comes from a study of blood T cells in healthy people across ages. Whole-study findings and limits: Aged donors had fewer naive CD4+ cells and lower diversity than long-lived donors.

This CDR3 is 15 amino acids long. V was clipped by 4 bases and J by 0 bases, with 13 bases between them. Germline loops: CDR1 SEHNR, CDR2 FQNEAQ (reference sequence). The sequencing input was blood. The rearrangement links TRBV7-9 to TRBJ2-7; D gene unclear. This receptor was taken from a woman aged 40 to 50 in good health. CDR3 protein: CASSSTPATSYEQYF. DNA of the CDR3: TGTGCCAGCAGCTCAACGCCAGCGACCTCCTACGAGCAGTACTTC.